Listed below are T cell receptor beta chains from one sample, sequenced in a study of CD8 T cells in Susac syndrome. TCRdb reprocessed the immunoSEQ multiplex PCR reads with MiXCR, giving one entry per CDR3 protein. The data show just over 2,500 distinct CDR3 sequences, roughly 74% seen once. Sequencing was done on a sample of CD8+ TEMRA cells from PBMCs. Source of these receptors: a human donor with Susac syndrome. CDR3s include the opening cysteine and the closing phenylalanine or tryptophan. A D gene is named only where the DNA matches it firmly. Only part of the rows carry a size: once, few, many, or a class if the clone is expanded.

>TRBV24-1|TRBD1|-|TRBJ2-2
CAAVRGTGNLPGELFF
TGTGCCGCCGTTCGGGGGACAGGGAACCTTCCCGGGGAGCTGTTTTTT
>TRBV12-3/TRBV12-4|-|-|TRBJ1-3
CASTPTVGNTIYF
TGTGCCAGCACCCCCACGGTAGGAAACACCATATATTTT
>TRBV7-2|-|-|TRBJ2-1
CASSLGPTVNEQFF
TGTGCCAGCAGCTTAGGCCCGACTGTCAATGAGCAGTTCTTC
>TRBV20-1|-|-|TRBJ1-5
CSARGHWSNQPQHF
TGCAGTGCCCGCGGACATTGGAGCAATCAGCCCCAGCATTTT
>TRBV7-6|-|-|TRBJ2-5
CASSSPYGAETQYF
TGTGCCAGCAGCTCGCCGTATGGGGCAGAGACCCAGTACTTC
>TRBV29-1|-|-|TRBJ1-2
CSVEDIRTANYGYTF
TGCAGCGTTGAAGATATCAGAACAGCTAACTATGGCTACACCTTC
>TRBV28|-|-|TRBJ2-1
CASSLTAFNEQFF
TGTGCCAGCAGTTTAACGGCTTTCAATGAGCAGTTCTTC
>TRBV6-4|TRBD2|once|TRBJ2-3
CASSDDSGGADTQYF
TGTGCCAGCAGTGACGATAGCGGGGGGGCAGATACGCAGTATTTT
>TRBV3-1|-|-|TRBJ2-2
CASSQESTGSGELFF
TGTGCCAGCAGCCAAGAGAGCACAGGGTCCGGGGAGCTGTTTTTT
>TRBV11-2|TRBD1|-|TRBJ2-1
CASSPPRQGAGEQFF
TGTGCCAGCAGCCCCCCCCGACAGGGGGCAGGGGAGCAGTTCTTC
>TRBV6-4|TRBD2|-|TRBJ2-1
CASSDSSGSGGEQFF
TGTGCCAGCAGTGACAGTAGCGGGAGTGGAGGTGAGCAGTTCTTC
>TRBV6-5|-|large|TRBJ1-1
CASSYSTGGTEAFF
TGTGCCAGCAGTTACTCGACAGGAGGGACTGAAGCTTTCTTT
>TRBV10-1|-|-|TRBJ2-1
CASSDYQHNEQFF
TGCGCCAGCAGTGACTATCAGCACAATGAGCAGTTCTTC
>TRBV12-3/TRBV12-4|TRBD2|-|TRBJ2-3
CASRSLSLAAYTHSSTDTQYF
TGTGCCAGCAGATCCCTTTCACTAGCGGCCTACACTCATTCTAGCACAGATACGCAGTATTTT
>TRBV5-6|-|-|TRBJ2-7
CASSDRDKTYEQYF
TGTGCCAGCAGCGACCGGGACAAAACCTACGAGCAGTACTTC
>TRBV10-3|-|large|TRBJ2-3
CAISESTVTDTQYF
TGTGCCATCAGTGAGTCGACAGTCACAGATACGCAGTATTTT
>TRBV6-5|-|-|TRBJ2-7
CASSYFGGEDSYEQYF
TGTGCCAGCAGTTACTTCGGAGGCGAAGACTCCTACGAGCAGTACTTC
>TRBV7-9|TRBD2|-|TRBJ2-1
CASSLGGTSGGLYNEQFF
TGTGCCAGCAGCTTAGGCGGGACTAGCGGGGGCCTCTACAATGAGCAGTTCTTC
>TRBV13|TRBD2|-|TRBJ2-5
CASSSSPLAGQETQYF
TGTGCCAGCAGCTCCTCCCCACTAGCGGGACAAGAGACCCAGTACTTC
>TRBV25-1|-|-|TRBJ2-7
CASIDRGPAYEQYF
TGTGCCAGCATAGACCGCGGACCTGCCTACGAGCAGTACTTC
>TRBV5-1|TRBD1|-|TRBJ2-2
CASSADRATGELFF
TGCGCCAGCAGCGCGGACAGGGCCACCGGGGAGCTGTTTTTT
>TRBV2|TRBD2|-|TRBJ2-3
CASSGAGGNLDTQYF
TGTGCCAGCAGTGGGGCGGGAGGTAATCTGGATACGCAGTATTTT
>TRBV13|-|-|TRBJ1-1
CASSLGRGGLTEAFF
TGTGCCAGCAGCTTAGGTCGGGGGGGTCTGACGGAGGCTTTCTTT
>TRBV2|-|-|TRBJ1-4
CAINTGDGDEKLFF
TGTGCCATAAACACCGGGGACGGTGATGAAAAACTGTTTTTT
>TRBV3-1|-|-|TRBJ2-7
CASSQRGYEQYF
TGTGCCAGCAGCCAGCGCGGCTACGAGCAGTACTTC
>TRBV2|TRBD2|-|TRBJ2-1
CASSPRGVYSYNEQFF
TGTGCCAGCAGTCCGCGGGGGGTCTACTCCTACAATGAGCAGTTCTTC
>TRBV20-1|TRBD2|-|TRBJ2-7
CSATSGGTTTYEQYF
TGCAGTGCTACCTCGGGAGGGACCACTACCTACGAGCAGTACTTC
>TRBV5-1|-|few|TRBJ2-7
CASSPNFHYEQYF
TGCGCCAGCAGCCCGAATTTTCACTACGAGCAGTACTTC
>TRBV28|-|-|TRBJ2-1
CASSFDLRPEQFF
TGTGCCAGCAGTTTCGATTTACGTCCTGAGCAGTTCTTC
>TRBV5-6|-|-|TRBJ1-5
CASSVDSPWGNQPQHF
TGTGCCAGCAGCGTGGACAGCCCTTGGGGCAATCAGCCCCAGCATTTT
>TRBV7-8|-|few|TRBJ2-3
CASSLASSWWLTDTQYF
TGTGCCAGCAGCTTAGCCAGTTCGTGGTGGCTCACAGATACGCAGTATTTT
>TRBV3-1|-|-|TRBJ2-3
CASSQIWGSPRTDTQYF
TGTGCCAGCAGCCAAATTTGGGGTAGCCCTAGAACAGATACGCAGTATTTT
>TRBV6-1|TRBD1|-|TRBJ2-7
CASTRDEGALTYEQCF
TGTGCCAGCACTCGGGATGAGGGGGCCCTGACCTACGAGCAGTGCTTC
>TRBV5-6|TRBD2|-|TRBJ2-3
CASSPSSGGAFGTQYF
TGTGCCAGCAGCCCCTCGAGCGGGGGGGCCTTCGGTACGCAGTATTTT
>TRBV20-1|-|once|TRBJ1-3
CSASVAWTRGNTIYF
TGCAGTGCTAGTGTAGCATGGACGCGCGGAAACACCATATATTTT
>TRBV20-1|TRBD2|-|TRBJ2-1
CSALAARGFSYNEQFF
TGCAGCGCGCTAGCGGCGCGGGGTTTCTCCTACAATGAGCAGTTCTTC
>TRBV7-7|-|-|TRBJ2-1
CASSPGTDNEQFF
TGTGCCAGCAGCCCCGGGACTGACAATGAGCAGTTCTTC
>TRBV9|-|-|TRBJ2-7
CASSGEVGPGEQYF
TGTGCCAGCAGCGGGGAAGTGGGGCCGGGCGAGCAGTACTTC
>TRBV13|-|-|TRBJ2-7
CASSSTIHGYEQYF
TGTGCCAGCAGCTCAACAATACACGGCTACGAGCAGTACTTC
>TRBV29-1|TRBD2|-|TRBJ2-7
CSVALGAGEASEQYF
TGCAGCGTTGCCTTGGGAGCGGGAGAAGCCTCCGAGCAGTACTTC
>TRBV6-2/TRBV6-3|TRBD2|-|TRBJ2-7
CASSSGRIYEQYF
TGTGCCAGCAGCAGCGGGAGAATCTACGAGCAGTACTTC
>TRBV5-6|TRBD1|-|TRBJ1-2
CASSSGQLYGYTF
TGTGCCAGCAGCTCGGGACAGTTGTATGGCTACACCTTC
>TRBV6-5|TRBD2|-|TRBJ2-2
CASSYTGLAGGSGELFF
TGTGCCAGCAGTTACACGGGACTAGCGGGAGGGAGCGGGGAGCTGTTTTTT
>TRBV7-2|-|-|TRBJ1-1
CASSLVSAENTEAFF
TGTGCCAGCAGCTTAGTTTCAGCTGAGAACACTGAAGCTTTCTTT
>TRBV19|TRBD2|-|TRBJ2-2
CASSIGQRGADSSTGELFF
TGTGCCAGTAGTATCGGTCAGCGGGGGGCGGACTCCTCGACCGGGGAGCTGTTTTTT
>TRBV7-3|-|-|TRBJ2-1
CASSSEADLYNEQFF
TGTGCCAGCAGCTCCGAGGCGGACCTCTACAATGAGCAGTTCTTC
>TRBV15|TRBD2|-|TRBJ2-1
CATSRESREGIGEQFF
TGTGCCACCAGCAGAGAGTCGCGGGAGGGGATAGGAGAGCAGTTCTTC
>TRBV6-1|TRBD2|-|TRBJ2-5
CASSDWTSGLRGVAQYF
TGTGCCAGCAGTGATTGGACTAGCGGTCTCAGGGGGGTGGCCCAGTACTTC
>TRBV20-1|-|-|TRBJ2-2
CSAPSPEGGSGELFF
TGCAGTGCCCCCTCCCCTGAGGGAGGTTCCGGGGAGCTGTTTTTT
>TRBV5-5|TRBD1|few|TRBJ2-5
CASSLRTGGWINQETQYF
TGTGCCAGCAGCCTGCGGACAGGGGGATGGATAAACCAAGAGACCCAGTACTTC
>TRBV19|TRBD1|-|TRBJ1-1
CASSIRTGENAEAFF
TGTGCCAGTAGTATTAGGACAGGGGAGAACGCTGAAGCTTTCTTT
>TRBV11-2|-|-|TRBJ2-7
CASSWTRGDEQYF
TGTGCCAGCAGCTGGACCAGGGGGGACGAGCAGTACTTC
>TRBV2|-|-|TRBJ2-3
CASSEEGRTTDTQYF
TGTGCCAGCAGTGAAGAAGGGAGAACCACAGATACGCAGTATTTT
>TRBV20-1|TRBD2|-|TRBJ2-1
CSARPLAGVSYNEQFF
TGCAGTGCTAGACCCCTAGCGGGAGTAAGCTACAATGAGCAGTTCTTC
>TRBV6-2/TRBV6-3|TRBD2|-|TRBJ2-1
CASSFAGVILENEQFF
TGTGCCAGCAGTTTTGCGGGAGTGATATTGGAGAATGAGCAGTTCTTC